The next 27 T cell receptor beta chains were all read from a single sample in a study of T cells in Graves' hyperthyroidism and ophthalmopathy. TCR beta CDR3 regions were amplified from RNA transcripts. A first-round RT-PCR of the TCR CDR3 used the HTBI primer set. Each CDR3 protein gets one entry after TCRdb re-called the multiplex PCR reads with MiXCR. The sample includes about 400,000 distinct CDR3 sequences, about 14% seen only once; the top ten take around 30%. The specimen sequenced was blood. These receptors were collected from a man aged 50 to 59 with Graves' ophthalmopathy.

This clonotype occurred a few times. The chain joins TRBV7-9 to TRBJ2-3; 11 nucleotides line up with TRBD2. Trimming took 5 bases from V and 6 from J; bases not matched to a gene: 10. Germline V gene sequence: CDR1 SEHNR, CDR2 FQNEAQ (reference sequence). CDR3 size: 16 residues. DNA of the CDR3: TGTGCCAGCAGCCCCCGACTAGCGGGAAGTCTGGATACGCAGTATTTT. This gives the protein CASSPRLAGSLDTQYF.

The V gene is TRBV19, the J gene TRBJ2-5; TRBD2 might be the D (5 bases). CDR1 is LNHDA, CDR2 SQIVND, per germline (reference sequence). CDR3 length: 14 residues. V lost 3 bases and J 0 bases, leaving 8 bases between the germline ends. The CDR3 sequence is CASSMRRDQETQYF. In DNA, the CDR3 is TGTGCCAGTAGTATGAGGCGGGACCAAGAGACCCAGTACTTC.

The rearrangement links TRBV20-1 to TRBJ2-1; either TRBD1 or TRBD2 may fit D (6 bases each). The CDR3 covers 17 residues. Between the trimmed V and J ends, which lost 0 bases and 13 bases, there was a span of 28 bases. CDR1 and CDR2 (germline): DFQATT, SNEGSKA (reference sequence). The CDR3 spells CSAREGWLGQWGLEQFF. CDR3 bases: TGCAGTGCTAGAGAGGGTTGGCTCGGACAGTGGGGACTTGAACAGTTCTTC.

This clonotype was detected many times. The rearrangement uses TRBV2 and TRBJ2-5; TRBD2 aligns across 8 bases. The CDR3 extends over 14 amino acids. The junction had 6 bases not matched to a gene; V was cut back by 7 bases and J by 2 bases. Looked up from germline, CDR1 is SNHLY and CDR2 is FYNNEI. The CDR3 DNA reads TGTGCCAGCAATGAGCGGGAGTTTCAAGAGACCCAGTACTTC. Amino acids: CASNEREFQETQYF.

V is TRBV19 and J is TRBJ2-1; D is perhaps TRBD1 (6 bases). Germline V lookup: CDR1 LNHDA, CDR2 SQIVND (reference sequence). The CDR3 has 16 amino acids. Trimming cost V 7 bases and J 5 bases, with 21 bases left between them. DNA for the CDR3: TGTGCCAGTACCCCCGGCTCCGGGACAAGAAACAATGAGCAGTTCTTC. Translation: CASTPGSGTRNNEQFF.

Ten or more counts support this clonotype. V and J are TRBV28 and TRBJ2-4; maybe TRBD2 (6 bases). The CDR3 is 16 residues long. Germline V gives CDR1 MDHEN, CDR2 SYDVKM. With 7 bases removed from V and 0 bases from J, the gap between germline ends came to 16 bases. The CDR3 DNA sequence: TGTGCCAGCAACCCGCCGGGGGACCTAGCCAAAAACATTCAGTACTTC. Protein product: CASNPPGDLAKNIQYF.

This clonotype was seen only a few times. The chain carries TRBV4-1 and TRBJ2-7; 9 bases map to TRBD1. J was trimmed by 7 bases and V by 1 base; bases with no gene match: 8. The CDR3 covers 15 residues. Germline CDR1 is MGHRA and CDR2 is YSYEKL. DNA of the CDR3: TGCGCCAGCAGCCAAGCGGACAGGGGATTGAGAGAGCAGTACTTC. This translates into CASSQADRGLREQYF.

This clonotype was seen many times. The chain couples TRBV12-3 or TRBV12-4 to TRBJ2-1; TRBD2 matches at 12 bases. The length of the CDR3 is 15 residues. Unmatched junction bases numbered 4, after V lost 7 bases and J lost 3 bases. The CDR3 sequence: CASTLAGGIYNEQFF. Here the CDR3 DNA reads TGTGCCAGCACTCTAGCGGGAGGGATCTACAATGAGCAGTTCTTC.

Only a few counts were recorded for this clonotype. This chain connects TRBV29-1 to TRBJ2-7; 12 bases map to TRBD2. The CDR3 is 18 residues long. Trimming removed 4 bases from V and 4 bases from J; junction bases left unmatched: 17. Germline V gene lookup returns CDR1 SQVTM and CDR2 ANQGSEA. This CDR3 is CSVGGLYKTTSGRYEQYF. For the CDR3, the DNA is TGCAGCGTTGGAGGACTCTATAAAACCACTAGCGGGAGGTACGAGCAGTACTTC.

This clonotype showed up just a few times. The V and J genes are TRBV14 and TRBJ2-1; tentative D call: TRBD1 (5 bases). V was shortened by 1 base and J by 5 bases, with 12 bases between the two germline ends. The CDR3 runs to 15 residues. Per germline, CDR1 SGHDN and CDR2 FVKESK. CDR3 loop: CASSQVAGRHNEQFF. For the CDR3, the DNA is TGTGCCAGCAGCCAAGTCGCAGGGCGGCACAATGAGCAGTTCTTC.

The gene calls are TRBV10-3 and TRBJ2-2; TRBD1 or TRBD2 may be the D gene (5 bases each). Trimming took off 8 bases at V and 2 bases at J, with 12 bases between the two ends. Germline CDR1 reads ENHRY; CDR2 reads SYGVKD. CDR3 length: 14 amino acids. The CDR3 loop is CAIQPGTNTGELFF. As DNA, the CDR3 is TGTGCCATCCAACCCGGGACCAACACCGGGGAGCTGTTTTTT.

The genes are TRBV19 and TRBJ1-3, with 8 nucleotides matching TRBD1. Losses at the gene ends were 4 bases for V and 2 bases for J; bases not matched to a gene: 7. The CDR3 consists of 16 residues. Germline CDR1 LNHDA, CDR2 SQIVND (reference sequence). The CDR3 loop reads CASSTSQGAAGNTIYF. The CDR3 DNA follows: TGTGCCAGTAGTACATCTCAGGGGGCGGCTGGAAACACCATATATTTT.

At least ten counts were recorded for this clonotype. The chain couples TRBV9 to TRBJ2-5; D is uncertain. Per germline, CDR1 SGDLS and CDR2 YYNGEE. The CDR3 length is 15 residues. Trimming took 0 bases from V and 5 from J, leaving 14 bases between them. The CDR3 bases are TGTGCCAGCAGCGTAGTCGGCGACCCCATGGAGACCCAGTACTTC. Protein sequence: CASSVVGDPMETQYF.

This clonotype was recorded at least ten times. The chain uses TRBV5-6 and TRBJ2-7; 7 nucleotides align to TRBD1. CDR3 size: 20 residues. CDR1 is SGHDT and CDR2 is YYEEEE in the germline V gene. V trimming: 2 bases; J trimming: 3 bases; junction bases outside the gene matches: 23. Written as DNA, the CDR3 is TGTGCCAGCAGCTTCTTTGCCCCCCGCCGCGACAGGGATACCCTCTACGAGCAGTACTTC. Translating it yields CASSFFAPRRDRDTLYEQYF.

In this sample, this clonotype turned up a few times. This rearrangement joins TRBV28 to TRBJ2-2, with 14 bases lining up with TRBD2. Trimming removed 5 bases from V and 11 bases from J; junction bases left unmatched: 4. Per the germline V gene, CDR1 is MDHEN and CDR2 is SYDVKM. This CDR3 spans 14 amino acids. The CDR3 here is CASSLGLAGVELFF. CDR3 coding DNA: TGTGCCAGCAGTCTGGGACTAGCGGGGGTCGAGCTGTTTTTT.

This clonotype showed up many times. The genes are TRBV20-1 and TRBJ2-3; TRBD2 matches 13 bases. There are 16 residues in the CDR3. V shed 6 bases and J 1 base; nucleotides not matched to a gene: 7. The germline V gene has CDR1 DFQATT and CDR2 SNEGSKA (reference sequence). CDR3: CSALRLAGGGTDTQYF. CDR3 bases: TGCAGTGCCTTACGACTAGCGGGAGGCGGCACAGATACGCAGTATTTT.

Ten or more counts support this clonotype. This chain links TRBV29-1 with TRBJ2-5; D remains ambiguous. Germline V gene sequence: CDR1 SQVTM, CDR2 ANQGSEA. V lost 3 bases and J 5 bases, leaving 10 bases between the germline ends. The CDR3 runs 12 residues. CDR3 sequence: CSVDGSRETQYF. The CDR3 DNA reads TGCAGCGTTGACGGCAGCCGGGAGACCCAGTACTTC.

There are a few counts of this clonotype. J is TRBJ2-1 and V is TRBV19, with 14 nucleotides matching TRBD2. This CDR3 has 15 residues. Germline V gene sequence: CDR1 LNHDA, CDR2 SQIVND (reference sequence). J was trimmed by 9 bases and V by 4 bases; bases with no gene match: 5. CDR3 DNA: TGTGCCAGTAGTACTGGACTAGCGGGAGGTGCTGAGCAGTTCTTC. It codes for CASSTGLAGGAEQFF.

In this sample, this clonotype turned up many times. The rearrangement uses TRBV27 and TRBJ2-1; D gene unclear. Trimming took 0 bases from V and 5 from J, leaving 11 bases between them. Germline CDR1 MNHEY, CDR2 SMNVEV (reference sequence). The CDR3 spans 15 residues. The CDR3: CASSLSVGPNNEQFF. As DNA, the CDR3 is TGTGCCAGCAGTTTATCGGTGGGCCCCAACAATGAGCAGTTCTTC.

Ten or more counts support this clonotype. This chain joins TRBV2 and TRBJ2-7; D remains ambiguous. V lost 3 bases and J lost 4, with 7 bases in between. The CDR3 length is 12 residues. The germline CDR1 and CDR2 sequences are SNHLY and FYNNEI. Written as DNA, the CDR3 is TGTGCCAGCAGTGATGGCCCATACGAGCAGTACTTC. It specifies CASSDGPYEQYF.

This clonotype was found once. A read error may be the cause here, since a much bigger clone is one base away. The chain links TRBV2 to TRBJ2-1; 14 bases align to TRBD2. The trim removed 10 bases at V and 5 bases at J, leaving 16 bases unmatched. The germline gives CDR1 SNHLY, CDR2 FYNNEI. CDR3 length: 18 amino acids. The CDR3 DNA follows: TGTGCCATCAGAAGGACTAGCGGGAGGATAAGAGGTAACAATGAGCAGTTCTTC. Its translation is CAIRRTSGRIRGNNEQFF.

This chain links TRBV29-1 with TRBJ2-1, with 11 bases aligning to TRBD2. This CDR3 spans 15 amino acids. Germline CDR1 is SQVTM and CDR2 is ANQGSEA. The ends lost 4 bases at V and 7 bases at J; junction bases unmatched: 9. The CDR3 bases are TGCAGCGTTGGTACCCTAGCGGGAGGATCGAATGAGCAGTTCTTC. It specifies CSVGTLAGGSNEQFF.

V is TRBV4-1 and J is TRBJ2-2, with D perhaps matching TRBD1 (6 bases). Germline V CDR1 and CDR2: MGHRA, YSYEKL. CDR3 size: 15 residues. The V end lost 0 bases, the J end lost 7 bases, and 12 bases lay between the germline ends. The CDR3 DNA follows: TGCGCCAGCAGCCAAGATAGGGGGATCCTCGGGGAGCTGTTTTTT. It specifies CASSQDRGILGELFF.

This clonotype was counted between two and nine times. The V call is TRBV12-3 or TRBV12-4, the J call TRBJ2-1, with 8 nucleotides matching TRBD2. CDR3 length: 15 residues. The V and J ends lost 3 bases and 14 bases, in that order; junction bases with no gene match: 15. CDR3 nucleotides: TGTGCCAGCAGTTTTGCCCGGGAGGGCCTAGGGAGTAAGTTCTTC. Translating gives CASSFAREGLGSKFF.

This clonotype was counted at least ten times. The V gene is TRBV6-1, the J gene TRBJ1-1; TRBD1 agrees at 9 bases. The CDR3 runs to 16 residues. CDR1 and CDR2 from the germline V gene are MNHNS and SASEGT. Unmatched junction bases numbered 12, after V lost 6 bases and J lost 4 bases. The DNA for the CDR3 is TGTGCCAGCAGAGAAAGGGGACAGGGAGCGGGCACTGAAGCTTTCTTT. It specifies CASRERGQGAGTEAFF.

Only a few counts were recorded for this clonotype. The CDR3 sequence is CASSAPTGAGIQYF. The CDR3 nucleotides are TGTGCCAGTAGTGCTCCGACCGGGGCGGGCATTCAGTACTTC. This rearrangement joins TRBV19 to TRBJ2-4; D assignment may be TRBD1 or TRBD2 (5 bases each). V dropped 5 bases and J dropped 9 bases, with 17 bases sitting between them. Germline V gene data show CDR1 as LNHDA and CDR2 as SQIVND (reference sequence). The length of the CDR3 is 14 residues.

For the CDR3, the DNA is TGTGCCAGCAGTAACAGGGGGATCGCAGATACGCAGTATTTT. The encoded protein is CASSNRGIADTQYF. This sequence joins TRBV6-1 and TRBJ2-3, with TRBD1 identical over 8 bases. V lost 5 bases, J lost 4 bases, and 5 bases stayed unmatched. The CDR3 loop spans 14 amino acids. Germline CDR1 MNHNS, CDR2 SASEGT.